This T cell receptor (beta chain) was sequenced for a study of low-dose radiotherapy and immunotherapy resistance in tumors. Looking at the study overall: Those assigned to Cohort 2 were treated with 1 Gy per fraction every two weeks (13 Gy in total over 26 weeks). On cycle 1 day 1, patients started four cycles of oral aspirin 300 mg daily.

Alpha- and beta-chain coverage of first-strand cDNA came from TRAV- and TRBV-specific primers. Amplification, which lasted 20 PCR cycles, used a constant-region primer and V-primer adapter to amplify TCRs. TCRdb recomputed calls from the reads with MiXCR, one row per CDR3 protein. The sample has 39,000 or so distinct CDR3 sequences; about a fifth are singletons. Time point: after trial treatment. The treatment is: LDRT plus nivolumab, ipilimumab, low-dose cyclophosphamide and aspirin (RACIN trial). The CDR3 runs 17 residues. Germline V gene data show CDR1 as SEHNR and CDR2 as FQNEAQ (reference sequence). V trimming: 0 bases; J trimming: 1 base; junction bases outside the gene matches: 5.

The chain employs TRBV7-9 and TRBJ2-3; 9 nucleotides agree with TRBD2. The sequences come from PBMCs, collected after low-dose radiotherapy plus immunotherapy. The receptor was isolated from a female donor with ovarian cancer. CDR3 coding DNA: TGTGCCAGCAGCTTAGCTGCGGGGGGGCCCGGCACAGATACGCAGTATTTT. It yields the protein CASSLAAGGPGTDTQYF.